This T cell receptor beta chain was identified in a study of Ad26.COV2.S vaccination and SARS-CoV-2 variants. The study's findings and limits: Measures of TCR breadth and depth may have fallen short of total T cell responses. Those who received vaccine or placebo ended up with similar non-spike TCR breadth.

Treatment reported: around 19 received Ad26.COV2.S at low or high dose, single or two shots; about five received placebo; per-sample allocation not given. Day 63 after the first vaccine or placebo injection was the time point for sampling. Wuhan-strain spike was delivered by a replication-incompetent Ad26 vector. This table comes from immunoSEQ multiplex PCR, and its TCRdb copy is limited to in-frame clones, with some not included. The repertoire has some 240,000 clones, 87% of them found once; the top ten carry 2.9%. Comment on this clone: Antigen: not known.

The CDR3 loop spans 18 amino acids. Deletions cut 4 bases from V and 2 bases from J, with 23 bases between. CDR1 is MNHEY and CDR2 is SVGEGT in the germline V gene. The V call is TRBV6-2 or TRBV6-3, the J call TRBJ2-5, with D tentatively TRBD2 (6 bases). The receptor was isolated from a person aged 18-65 years who received the Ad26.COV2.S COVID-19 vaccine or a placebo. The source was peripheral blood, collected in a trial of Ad26.COV2.S vaccine versus placebo. The CDR3: CASSWAHSRRGFQETQYF. Here the CDR3 DNA reads TGTGCCAGCAGTTGGGCCCATTCGAGGAGGGGATTTCAAGAGACCCAGTACTTC.